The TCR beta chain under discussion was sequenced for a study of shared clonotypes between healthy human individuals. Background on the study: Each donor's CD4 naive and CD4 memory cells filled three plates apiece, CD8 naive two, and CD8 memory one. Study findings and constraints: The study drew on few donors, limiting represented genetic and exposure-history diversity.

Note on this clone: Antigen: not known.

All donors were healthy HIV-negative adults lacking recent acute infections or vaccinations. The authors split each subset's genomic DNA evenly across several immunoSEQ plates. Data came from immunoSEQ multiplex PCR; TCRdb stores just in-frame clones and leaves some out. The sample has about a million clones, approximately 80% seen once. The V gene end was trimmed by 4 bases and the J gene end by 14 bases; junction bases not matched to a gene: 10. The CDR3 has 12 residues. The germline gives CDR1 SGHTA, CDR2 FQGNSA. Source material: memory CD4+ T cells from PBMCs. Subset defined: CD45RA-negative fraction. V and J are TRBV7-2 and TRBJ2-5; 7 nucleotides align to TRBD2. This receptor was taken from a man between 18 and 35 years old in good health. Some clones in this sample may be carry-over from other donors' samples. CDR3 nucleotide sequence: TGTGCCAGCAGCTCAACGACTAGCACCGCCTACTTC. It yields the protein CASSSTTSTAYF.